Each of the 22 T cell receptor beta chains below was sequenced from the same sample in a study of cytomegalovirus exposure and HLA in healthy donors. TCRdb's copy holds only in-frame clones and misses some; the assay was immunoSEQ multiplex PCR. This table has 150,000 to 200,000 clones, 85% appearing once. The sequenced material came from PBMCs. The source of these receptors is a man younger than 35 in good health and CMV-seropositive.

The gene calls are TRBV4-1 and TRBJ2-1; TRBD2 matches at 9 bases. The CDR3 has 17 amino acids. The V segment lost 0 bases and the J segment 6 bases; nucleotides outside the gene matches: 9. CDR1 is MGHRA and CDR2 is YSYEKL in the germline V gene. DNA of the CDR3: TGCGCCAGCAGCCAAGAAGGCGGGGGGGGGTTACGCAATGAGCAGTTCTTC. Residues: CASSQEGGGGLRNEQFF.

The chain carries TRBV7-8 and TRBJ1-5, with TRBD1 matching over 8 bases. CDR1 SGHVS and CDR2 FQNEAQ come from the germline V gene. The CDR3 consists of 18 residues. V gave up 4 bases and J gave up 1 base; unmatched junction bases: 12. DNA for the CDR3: TGTGCCAGCAGCTCGGGCTACGGACAGGGCATAAGCAATCAGCCCCAGCATTTT. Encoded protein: CASSSGYGQGISNQPQHF.

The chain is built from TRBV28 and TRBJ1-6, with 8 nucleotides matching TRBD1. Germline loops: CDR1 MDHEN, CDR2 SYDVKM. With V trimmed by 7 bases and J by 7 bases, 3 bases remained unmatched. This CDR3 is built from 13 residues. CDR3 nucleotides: TGTGCCAGCACCTACAGGGGGAATTCACCCCTCCACTTT. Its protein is CASTYRGNSPLHF.

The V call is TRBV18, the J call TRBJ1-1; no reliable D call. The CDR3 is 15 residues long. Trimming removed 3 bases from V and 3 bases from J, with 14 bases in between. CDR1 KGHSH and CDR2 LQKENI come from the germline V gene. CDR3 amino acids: CASSPDPGLDTEAFF. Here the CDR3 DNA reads TGTGCCAGCTCACCCGATCCGGGATTGGACACTGAAGCTTTCTTT. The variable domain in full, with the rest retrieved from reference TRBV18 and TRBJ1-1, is NAGVMQNPRHLVRRRGQEARLRCSPMKGHSHVYWYRQLPEEGLKFMVYLQKENIIDESGMPKERFSAEFPKEGPSILRIQQVVRGDSAAYFCASSPDPGLDTEAFFGQGTRLTVV.

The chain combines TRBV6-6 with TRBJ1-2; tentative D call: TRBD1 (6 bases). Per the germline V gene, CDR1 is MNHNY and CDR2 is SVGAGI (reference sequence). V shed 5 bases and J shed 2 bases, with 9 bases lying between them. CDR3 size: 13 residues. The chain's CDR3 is CASSLGQNYGYTF. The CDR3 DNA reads TGTGCCAGCAGTCTCGGACAGAACTATGGCTACACCTTC.

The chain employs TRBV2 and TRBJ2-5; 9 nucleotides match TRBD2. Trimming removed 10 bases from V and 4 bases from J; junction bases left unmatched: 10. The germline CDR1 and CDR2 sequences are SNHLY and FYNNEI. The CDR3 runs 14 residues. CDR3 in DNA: TGTGCCACCCCTCGCGGGAGGGGGGGAGAGACCCAGTACTTC. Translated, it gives CATPRGRGGETQYF.

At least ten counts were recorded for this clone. CDR3 coding DNA: TGTGCCAGCAGTCCTGCGAGGGTCAATCAGCCCCAGCATTTT. Residues: CASSPARVNQPQHF. This sequence joins TRBV19 and TRBJ1-5; D is undetermined. This CDR3 region has 14 residues. V lost 9 bases, J lost 3 bases, and 15 bases lay in between. The germline CDR1 and CDR2 sequences are LNHDA and SQIVND (reference sequence).

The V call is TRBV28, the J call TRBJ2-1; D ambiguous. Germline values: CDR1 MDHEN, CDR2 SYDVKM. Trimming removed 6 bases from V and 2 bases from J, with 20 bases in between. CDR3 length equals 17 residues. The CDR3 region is CASRPKQLSRAYNEQFF. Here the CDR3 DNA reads TGTGCCAGCAGACCGAAACAACTCTCTCGGGCCTACAATGAGCAGTTCTTC.

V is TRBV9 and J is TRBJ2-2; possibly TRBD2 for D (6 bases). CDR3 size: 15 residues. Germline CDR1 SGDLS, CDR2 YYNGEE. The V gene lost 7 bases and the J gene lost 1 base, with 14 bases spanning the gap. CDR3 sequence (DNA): TGTGCCAGCCAGGGTGCCGGGGGGAACACCGGGGAGCTGTTTTTT. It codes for CASQGAGGNTGELFF.

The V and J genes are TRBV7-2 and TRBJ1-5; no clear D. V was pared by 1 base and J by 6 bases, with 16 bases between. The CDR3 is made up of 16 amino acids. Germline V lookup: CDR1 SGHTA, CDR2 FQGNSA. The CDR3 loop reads CASSLDYSGRGQPQHF. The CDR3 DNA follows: TGTGCCAGCAGCTTAGACTACTCTGGTCGGGGTCAGCCCCAGCATTTT.

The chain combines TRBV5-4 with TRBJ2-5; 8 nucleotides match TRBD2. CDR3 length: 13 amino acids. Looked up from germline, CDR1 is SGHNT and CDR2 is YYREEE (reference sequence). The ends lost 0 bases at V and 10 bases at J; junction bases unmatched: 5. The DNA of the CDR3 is TGTGCCAGCAGCTTGGAAGGTAGCGGGAACCAGTACTTC. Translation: CASSLEGSGNQYF. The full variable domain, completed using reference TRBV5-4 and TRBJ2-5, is ETGVTQSPTHLIKTRGQQVTLRCSSQSGHNTVSWYQQALGQGPQFIFQYYREEENGRGNFPPRFSGLQFPNYSSELNVNALELDDSALYLCASSLEGSGNQYFGPGTRLLVL.

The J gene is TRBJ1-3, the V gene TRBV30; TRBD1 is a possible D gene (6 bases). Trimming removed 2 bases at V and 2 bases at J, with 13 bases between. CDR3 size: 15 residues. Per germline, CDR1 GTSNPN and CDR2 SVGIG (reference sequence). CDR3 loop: CAWSPPHRAGNTIYF. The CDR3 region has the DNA TGTGCCTGGAGTCCTCCCCACAGGGCTGGAAACACCATATATTTT.

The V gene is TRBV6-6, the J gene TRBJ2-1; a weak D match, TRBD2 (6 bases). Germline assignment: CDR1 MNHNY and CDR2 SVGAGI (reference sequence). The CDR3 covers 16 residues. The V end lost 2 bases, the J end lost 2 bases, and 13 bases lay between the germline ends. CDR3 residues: CASSYNQGGTYNEQFF. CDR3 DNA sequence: TGTGCCAGCAGTTACAATCAGGGCGGGACCTACAATGAGCAGTTCTTC.

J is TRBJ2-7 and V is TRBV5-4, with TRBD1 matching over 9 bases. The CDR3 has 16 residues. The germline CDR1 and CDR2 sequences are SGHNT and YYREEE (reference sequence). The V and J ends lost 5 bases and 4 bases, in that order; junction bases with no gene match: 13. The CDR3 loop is CASSSLTTGGTYEQYF. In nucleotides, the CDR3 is TGTGCCAGCAGTTCTCTTACGACAGGGGGGACTTACGAGCAGTACTTC.

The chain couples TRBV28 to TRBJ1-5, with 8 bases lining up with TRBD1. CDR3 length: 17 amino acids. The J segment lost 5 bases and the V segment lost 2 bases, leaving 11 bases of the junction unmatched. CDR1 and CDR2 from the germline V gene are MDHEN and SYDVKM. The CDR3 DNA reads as TGTGCCAGCAGTTTAGGGGACAGGCCGGCGCTTTATCAGCCCCAGCATTTT. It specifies CASSLGDRPALYQPQHF.

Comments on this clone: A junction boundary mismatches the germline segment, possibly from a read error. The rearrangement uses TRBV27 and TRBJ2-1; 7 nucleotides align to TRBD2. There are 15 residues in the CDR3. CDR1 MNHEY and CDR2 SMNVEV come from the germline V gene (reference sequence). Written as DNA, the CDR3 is TGTGCCAGCAGTGCCCGGGACTACTCCTACAGTGAGCAGTTCTTC. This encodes CASSARDYSYSEQFF.

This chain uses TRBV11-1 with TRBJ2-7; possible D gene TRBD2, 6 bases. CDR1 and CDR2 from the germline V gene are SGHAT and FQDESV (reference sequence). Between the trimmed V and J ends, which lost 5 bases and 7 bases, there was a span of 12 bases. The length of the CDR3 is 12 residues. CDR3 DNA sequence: TGTGCCAGCAGCCAAACGAGCGGGGAGCAGTACTTC. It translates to CASSQTSGEQYF.

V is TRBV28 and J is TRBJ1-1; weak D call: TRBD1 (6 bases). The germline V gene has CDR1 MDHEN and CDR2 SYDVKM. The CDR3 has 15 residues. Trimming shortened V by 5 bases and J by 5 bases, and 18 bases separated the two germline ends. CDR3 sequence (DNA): TGTGCCAGCAGTACCTACGGGGGCGGGGGGACTGAAGCTTTCTTT. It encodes CASSTYGGGGTEAFF.

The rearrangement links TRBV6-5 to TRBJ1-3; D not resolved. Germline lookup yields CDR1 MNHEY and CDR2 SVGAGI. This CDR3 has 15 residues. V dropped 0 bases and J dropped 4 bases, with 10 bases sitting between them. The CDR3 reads CASSYSTGGGNTIYF. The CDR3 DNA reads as TGTGCCAGCAGTTACTCTACGGGAGGAGGAAACACCATATATTTT.

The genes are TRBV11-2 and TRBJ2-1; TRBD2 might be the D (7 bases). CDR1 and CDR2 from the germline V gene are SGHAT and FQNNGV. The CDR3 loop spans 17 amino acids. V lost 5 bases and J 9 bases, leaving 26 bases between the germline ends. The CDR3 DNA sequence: TGTGCCAGCAGCCCCGGTTTGGGGGCGGGAGTGAGTGGTGAGCAGTTCTTC. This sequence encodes CASSPGLGAGVSGEQFF.

CDR3 loop: CASSLGGSNEKLFF. In DNA, the CDR3 is TGTGCCAGCAGTTTAGGTGGCTCTAATGAAAAACTGTTTTTT. The rearrangement uses TRBV28 and TRBJ1-4; no definite D call. Germline V gene data show CDR1 as MDHEN and CDR2 as SYDVKM. V lost 2 bases to trimming and J lost 3 bases, with 7 bases between them. The CDR3 runs to 14 residues.

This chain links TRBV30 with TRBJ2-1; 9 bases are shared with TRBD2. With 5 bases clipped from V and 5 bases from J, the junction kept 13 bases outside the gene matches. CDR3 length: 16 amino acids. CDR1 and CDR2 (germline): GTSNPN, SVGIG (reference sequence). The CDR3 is CAWDRGGGAYDNEQFF. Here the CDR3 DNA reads TGTGCCTGGGACAGAGGCGGGGGGGCTTACGACAATGAGCAGTTCTTC.